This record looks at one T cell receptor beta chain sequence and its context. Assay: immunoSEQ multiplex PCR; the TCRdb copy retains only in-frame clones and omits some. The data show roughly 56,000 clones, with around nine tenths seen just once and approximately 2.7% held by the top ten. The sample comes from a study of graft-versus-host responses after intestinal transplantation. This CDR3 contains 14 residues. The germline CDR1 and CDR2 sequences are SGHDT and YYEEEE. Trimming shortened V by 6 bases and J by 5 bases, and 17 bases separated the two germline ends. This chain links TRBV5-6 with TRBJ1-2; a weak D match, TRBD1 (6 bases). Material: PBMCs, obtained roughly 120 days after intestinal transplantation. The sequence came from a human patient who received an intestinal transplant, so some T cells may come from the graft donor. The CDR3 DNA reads TGTGCCAGCACCCCCCAGGGAGGGGGGTATGGCTACACCTTC. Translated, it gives CASTPQGGGYGYTF.